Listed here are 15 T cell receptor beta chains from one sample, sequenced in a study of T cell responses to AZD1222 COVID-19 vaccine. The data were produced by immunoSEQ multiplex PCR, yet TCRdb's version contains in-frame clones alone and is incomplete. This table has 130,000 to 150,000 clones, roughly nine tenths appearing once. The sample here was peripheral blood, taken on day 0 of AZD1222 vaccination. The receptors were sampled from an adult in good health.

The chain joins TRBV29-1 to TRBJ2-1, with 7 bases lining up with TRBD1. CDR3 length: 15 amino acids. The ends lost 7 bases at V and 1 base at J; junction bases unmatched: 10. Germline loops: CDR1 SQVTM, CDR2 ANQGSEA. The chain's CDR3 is CSALSSTGSYNEQFF. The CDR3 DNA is TGCAGCGCCCTCTCCTCGACAGGGTCCTACAATGAGCAGTTCTTC.

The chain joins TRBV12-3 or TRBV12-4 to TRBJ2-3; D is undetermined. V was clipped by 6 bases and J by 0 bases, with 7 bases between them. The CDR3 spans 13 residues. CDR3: CASSKTSTDTQYF. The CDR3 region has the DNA TGTGCCAGCAGCAAGACTAGCACAGATACGCAGTATTTT.

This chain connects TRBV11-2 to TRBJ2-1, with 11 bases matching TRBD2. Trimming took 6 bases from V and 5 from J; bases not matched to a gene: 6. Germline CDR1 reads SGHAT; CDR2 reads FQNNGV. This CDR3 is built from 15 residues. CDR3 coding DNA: TGTGCCAGCAGTCCCACTAGCGGGAGTGACAATGAGCAGTTCTTC. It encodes CASSPTSGSDNEQFF. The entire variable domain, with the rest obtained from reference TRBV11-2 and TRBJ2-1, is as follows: EAGVAQSPRYKIIEKRQSVAFWCNPISGHATLYWYQQILGQGPKLLIQFQNNGVVDDSQLPKDRFSAERLKGVDSTLKIQPAKLEDSAVYLCASSPTSGSDNEQFFGPGTRLTVL.

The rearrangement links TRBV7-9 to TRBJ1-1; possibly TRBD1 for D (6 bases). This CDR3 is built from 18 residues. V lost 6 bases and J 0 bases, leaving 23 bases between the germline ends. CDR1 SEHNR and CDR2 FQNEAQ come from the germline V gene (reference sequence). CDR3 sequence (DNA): TGTGCCAGCAGGCAAACCCAAGGGGGAAGGGGTCTGAACACTGAAGCTTTCTTT. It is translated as CASRQTQGGRGLNTEAFF.

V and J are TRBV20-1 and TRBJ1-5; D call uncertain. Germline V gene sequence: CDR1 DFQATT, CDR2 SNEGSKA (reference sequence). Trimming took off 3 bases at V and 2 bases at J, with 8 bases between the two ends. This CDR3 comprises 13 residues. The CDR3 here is CSASSLGNQPQHF. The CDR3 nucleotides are TGCAGTGCTAGTAGTCTAGGCAATCAGCCCCAGCATTTT.

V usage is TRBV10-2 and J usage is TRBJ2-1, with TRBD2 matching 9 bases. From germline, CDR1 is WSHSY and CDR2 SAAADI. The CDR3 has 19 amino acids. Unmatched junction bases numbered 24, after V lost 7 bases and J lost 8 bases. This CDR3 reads CASTNRGEVGGRAPHEQFF. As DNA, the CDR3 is TGCGCCAGCACCAACCGGGGGGAGGTCGGCGGGAGGGCCCCCCATGAGCAGTTCTTC.

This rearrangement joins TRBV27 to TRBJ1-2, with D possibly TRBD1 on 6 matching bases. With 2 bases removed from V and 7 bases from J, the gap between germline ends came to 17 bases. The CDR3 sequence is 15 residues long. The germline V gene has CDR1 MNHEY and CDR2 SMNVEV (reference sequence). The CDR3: CASSLGGGGSFGYTF. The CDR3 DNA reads TGTGCCAGCAGTTTAGGAGGGGGGGGATCGTTTGGCTACACCTTC.

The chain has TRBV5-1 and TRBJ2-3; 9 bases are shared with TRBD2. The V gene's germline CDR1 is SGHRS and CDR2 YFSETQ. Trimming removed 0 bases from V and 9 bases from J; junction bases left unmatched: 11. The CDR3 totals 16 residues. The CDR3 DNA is TGCGCCAGCAGCTTGGCCTTGCGGGAGGGCCTAGGCACGCAGTATTTT. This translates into CASSLALREGLGTQYF.

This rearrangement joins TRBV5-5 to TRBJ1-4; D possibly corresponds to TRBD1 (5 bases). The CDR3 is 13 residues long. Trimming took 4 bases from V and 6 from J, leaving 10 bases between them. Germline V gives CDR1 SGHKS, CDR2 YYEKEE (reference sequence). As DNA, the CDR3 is TGTGCCAGCAGCAATTGGGGGGATGAAAAACTGTTTTTT. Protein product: CASSNWGDEKLFF.

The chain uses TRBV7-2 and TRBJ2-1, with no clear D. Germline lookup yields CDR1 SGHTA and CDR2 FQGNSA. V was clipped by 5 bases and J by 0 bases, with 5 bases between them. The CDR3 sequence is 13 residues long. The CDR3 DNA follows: TGTGCCAGCAGCCAAAACTCCTACAATGAGCAGTTCTTC. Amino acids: CASSQNSYNEQFF.

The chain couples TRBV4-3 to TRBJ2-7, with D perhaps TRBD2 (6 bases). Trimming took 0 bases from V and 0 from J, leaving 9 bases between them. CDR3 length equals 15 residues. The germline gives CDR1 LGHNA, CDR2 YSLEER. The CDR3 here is CASSQDGRSSYEQYF. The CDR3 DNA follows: TGCGCCAGCAGCCAAGATGGGAGGAGCTCCTACGAGCAGTACTTC.

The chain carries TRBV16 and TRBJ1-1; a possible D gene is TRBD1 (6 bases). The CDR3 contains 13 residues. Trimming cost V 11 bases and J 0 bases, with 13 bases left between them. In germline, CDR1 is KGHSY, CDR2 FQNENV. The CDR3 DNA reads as TGTGCCGGATACAGGGCACTGAACACTGAAGCTTTCTTT. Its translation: CAGYRALNTEAFF.

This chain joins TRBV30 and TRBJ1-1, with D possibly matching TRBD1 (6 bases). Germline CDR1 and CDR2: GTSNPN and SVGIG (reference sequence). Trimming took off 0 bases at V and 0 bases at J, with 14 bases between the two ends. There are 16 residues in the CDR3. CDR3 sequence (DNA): TGTGCCTGGAGTGTACGAGGAGGGGGGATGAACACTGAAGCTTTCTTT. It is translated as CAWSVRGGGMNTEAFF.

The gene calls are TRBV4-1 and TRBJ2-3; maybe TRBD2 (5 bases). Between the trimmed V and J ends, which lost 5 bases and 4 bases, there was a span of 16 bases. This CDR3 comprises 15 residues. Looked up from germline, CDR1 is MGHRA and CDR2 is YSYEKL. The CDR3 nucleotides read TGCGCCAGCAGCTCCATTCCAGGAGGCCCAGATACGCAGTATTTT. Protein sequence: CASSSIPGGPDTQYF.

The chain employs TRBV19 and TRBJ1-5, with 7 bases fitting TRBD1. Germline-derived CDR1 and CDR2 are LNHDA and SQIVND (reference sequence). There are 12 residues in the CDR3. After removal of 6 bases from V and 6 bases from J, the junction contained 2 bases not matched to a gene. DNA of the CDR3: TGTGCCAGTAGGACAGGGTTTCAGCCCCAGCATTTT. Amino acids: CASRTGFQPQHF.